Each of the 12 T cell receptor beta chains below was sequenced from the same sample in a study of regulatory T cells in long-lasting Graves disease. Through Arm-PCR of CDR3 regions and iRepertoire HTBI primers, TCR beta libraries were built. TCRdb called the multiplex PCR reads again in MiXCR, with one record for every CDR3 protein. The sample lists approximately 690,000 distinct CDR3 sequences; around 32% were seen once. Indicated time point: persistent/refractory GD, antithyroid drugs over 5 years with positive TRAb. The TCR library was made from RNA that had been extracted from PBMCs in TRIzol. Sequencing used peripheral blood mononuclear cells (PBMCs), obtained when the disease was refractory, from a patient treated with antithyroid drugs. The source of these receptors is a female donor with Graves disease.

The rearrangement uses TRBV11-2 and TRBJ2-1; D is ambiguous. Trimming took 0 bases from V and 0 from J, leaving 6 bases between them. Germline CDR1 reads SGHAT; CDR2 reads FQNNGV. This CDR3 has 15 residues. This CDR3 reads CASSLDLSSYNEQFF. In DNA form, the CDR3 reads TGTGCCAGCAGCTTAGACTTGAGCTCCTACAATGAGCAGTTCTTC.

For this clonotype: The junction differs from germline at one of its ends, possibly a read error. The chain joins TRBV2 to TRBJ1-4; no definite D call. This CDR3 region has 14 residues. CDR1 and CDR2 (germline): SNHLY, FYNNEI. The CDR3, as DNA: TGTGCCAGCAGTGTGACATGGGTGGATGAAAAACCGTTTTTT. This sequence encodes CASSVTWVDEKPFF.

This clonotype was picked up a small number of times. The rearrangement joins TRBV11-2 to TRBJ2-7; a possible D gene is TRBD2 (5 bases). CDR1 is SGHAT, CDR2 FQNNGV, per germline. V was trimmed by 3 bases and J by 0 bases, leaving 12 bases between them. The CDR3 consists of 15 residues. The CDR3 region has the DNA TGTGCCAGCAGCTTCTCTAGCTTCGGCTCCTACGAGCAGTACTTC. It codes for CASSFSSFGSYEQYF.

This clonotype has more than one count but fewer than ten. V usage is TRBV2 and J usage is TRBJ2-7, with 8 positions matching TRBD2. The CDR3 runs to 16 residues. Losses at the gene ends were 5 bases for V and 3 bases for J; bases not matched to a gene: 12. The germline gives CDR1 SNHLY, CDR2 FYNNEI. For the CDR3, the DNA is TGTGCCAGCAGTCGTTCGGGGGGGGCCAGGGGCTACGAGCAGTACTTC. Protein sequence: CASSRSGGARGYEQYF.

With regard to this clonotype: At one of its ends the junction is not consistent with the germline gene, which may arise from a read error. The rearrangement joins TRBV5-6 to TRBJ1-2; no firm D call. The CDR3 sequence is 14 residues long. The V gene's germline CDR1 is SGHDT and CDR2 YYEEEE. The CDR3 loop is CASSLDPANGKGQF. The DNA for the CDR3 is TGTGCCAGCAGCTTGGACCCGGCTAATGGAAAGGGCCAATTC. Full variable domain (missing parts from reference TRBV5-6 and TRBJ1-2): DAGVTQSPTHLIKTRGQQVTLRCSPKSGHDTVSWYQQALGQGPQFIFQYYEEEERQRGNFPDRFSGHQFPNYSSELNVNALLLGDSALYLCASSLDPANGKGQFGSGTRLTVV.

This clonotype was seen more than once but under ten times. CDR3 DNA sequence: TGTGCCAGCAGCTTAGTCGGCGGAGCAGGCGGCTACACCTTC. Protein product: CASSLVGGAGGYTF. The chain recombines TRBV7-9 with TRBJ1-2; D gene uncertain. V shed 1 base and J shed 8 bases, with 14 bases lying between them. CDR3 length: 14 amino acids. Germline CDR1 SEHNR, CDR2 FQNEAQ (reference sequence).

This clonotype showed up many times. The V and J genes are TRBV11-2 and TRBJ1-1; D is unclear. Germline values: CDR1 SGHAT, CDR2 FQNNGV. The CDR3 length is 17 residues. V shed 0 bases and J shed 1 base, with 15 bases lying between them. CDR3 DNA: TGTGCCAGCAGCTTAGATCAGTTGGAGGTACGGAACACTGAAGCTTTCTTT. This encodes CASSLDQLEVRNTEAFF.

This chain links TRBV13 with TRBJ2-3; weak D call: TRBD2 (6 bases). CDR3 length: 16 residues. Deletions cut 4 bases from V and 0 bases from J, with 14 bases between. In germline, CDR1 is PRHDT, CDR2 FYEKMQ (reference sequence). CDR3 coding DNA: TGTGCCAGCAGCTCTGGGACTTCCCTTAGCACAGATACGCAGTATTTT. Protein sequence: CASSSGTSLSTDTQYF.

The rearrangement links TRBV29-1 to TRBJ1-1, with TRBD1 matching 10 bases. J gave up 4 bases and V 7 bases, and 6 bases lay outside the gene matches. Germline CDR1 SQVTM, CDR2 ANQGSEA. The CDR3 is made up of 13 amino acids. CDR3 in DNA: TGCAGCGGACGGACAGGGGGAAGCACTGAAGCTTTCTTT. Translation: CSGRTGGSTEAFF.

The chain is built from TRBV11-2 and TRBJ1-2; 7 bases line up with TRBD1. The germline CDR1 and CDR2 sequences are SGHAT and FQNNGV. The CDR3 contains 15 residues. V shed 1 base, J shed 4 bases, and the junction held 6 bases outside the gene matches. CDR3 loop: CASSLATGVGYGYTF. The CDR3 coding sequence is TGTGCCAGCAGCTTAGCTACAGGGGTGGGCTATGGCTACACCTTC.

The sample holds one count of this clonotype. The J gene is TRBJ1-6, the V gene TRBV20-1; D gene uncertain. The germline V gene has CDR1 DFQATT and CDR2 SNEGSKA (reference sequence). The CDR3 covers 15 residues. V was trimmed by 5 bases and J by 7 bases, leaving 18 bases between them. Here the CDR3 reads CSAYPFGGSNSPLHF. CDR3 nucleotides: TGCAGTGCTTACCCCTTCGGAGGTTCCAATTCACCCCTCCACTTT.

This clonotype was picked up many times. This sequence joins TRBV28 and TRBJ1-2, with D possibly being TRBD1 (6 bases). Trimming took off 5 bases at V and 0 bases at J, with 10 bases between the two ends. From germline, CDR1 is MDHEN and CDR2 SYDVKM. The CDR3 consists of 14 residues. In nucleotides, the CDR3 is TGTGCCAGCAGTGGTTCAGGGGCTAACTATGGCTACACCTTC. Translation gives CASSGSGANYGYTF.